Below, 2 T cell receptor beta chains from the same sample are listed, as sequenced in a study of cytomegalovirus exposure and HLA in healthy donors. Method: immunoSEQ multiplex PCR; TCRdb's copy keeps in-frame clones and lacks some. The sample holds about 150,000 clones, about 86% seen once. What was sequenced was PBMCs. These receptors were obtained from a human donor in good health.

This rearrangement joins TRBV18 to TRBJ1-1; D perhaps matches TRBD1 (6 bases). This CDR3 has 14 amino acids. Deletions cut 2 bases from V and 8 bases from J, with 15 bases between. Germline V gene sequence: CDR1 KGHSH, CDR2 LQKENI. The CDR3 DNA sequence: TGTGCCAGCTCACCAGGGACAACCTTTGGGGAAGCTTTCTTT. Translated, it gives CASSPGTTFGEAFF.

The chain is built from TRBV15 and TRBJ2-1, with D perhaps TRBD2 (5 bases). V lost 3 bases, J lost 6 bases, and 24 bases lay in between. The germline CDR1 and CDR2 sequences are LNHNV and YYDKDF (reference sequence). The CDR3 loop spans 18 amino acids. The CDR3 nucleotides are TGTGCCACCAGCAGTACTCGCCCGGGGTCTAGCAACGCCAATGAGCAGTTCTTC. Translated: CATSSTRPGSSNANEQFF.